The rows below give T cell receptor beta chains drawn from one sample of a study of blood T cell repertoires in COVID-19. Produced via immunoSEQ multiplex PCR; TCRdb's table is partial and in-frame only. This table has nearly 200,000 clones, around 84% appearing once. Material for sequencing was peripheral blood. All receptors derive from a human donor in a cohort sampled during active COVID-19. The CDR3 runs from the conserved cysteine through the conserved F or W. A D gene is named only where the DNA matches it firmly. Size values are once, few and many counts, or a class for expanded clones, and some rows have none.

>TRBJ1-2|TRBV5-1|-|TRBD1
CASSLAGTGAGGYTF
TGCGCCAGCAGCTTGGCCGGGACAGGGGCTGGTGGCTACACCTTC
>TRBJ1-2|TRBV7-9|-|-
CASSLTGGRPGYGYTF
TGTGCCAGCAGCTTAACCGGGGGGCGCCCCGGTTATGGCTACACCTTC
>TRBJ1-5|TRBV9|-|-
CASSEGGAYQPQHF
TGTGCCAGCAGCGAAGGGGGGGCCTATCAGCCCCAGCATTTT
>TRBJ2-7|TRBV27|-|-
CASSLNRAVEQYF
TGTGCCAGCAGTTTAAACAGGGCCGTCGAGCAGTACTTC
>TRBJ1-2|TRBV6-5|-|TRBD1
CASRTGYGYTF
TGTGCCAGTCGGACAGGATATGGCTACACCTTC
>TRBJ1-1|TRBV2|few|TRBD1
CASILQGALNTEAFF
TGTGCCAGCATTTTGCAGGGGGCATTGAACACTGAAGCTTTCTTT
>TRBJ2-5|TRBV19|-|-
CASSIDGAAQETQYF
TGTGCCAGTAGTATAGATGGGGCAGCCCAAGAGACCCAGTACTTC
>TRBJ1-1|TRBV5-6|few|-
CATRAGDRMNTEAFF
TGTGCCACCCGCGCAGGGGACCGCATGAACACTGAAGCTTTCTTT
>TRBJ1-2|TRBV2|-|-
CASSPAGPYGYTF
TGTGCCAGCAGCCCCGCAGGCCCGTATGGCTACACCTTC
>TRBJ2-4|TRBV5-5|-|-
CASSLGLEGGVAKNIQYF
TGTGCCAGCAGCTTGGGGTTGGAAGGGGGGGTAGCCAAAAACATTCAGTACTTC
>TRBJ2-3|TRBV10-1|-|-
CASSESSPSTDTQYF
TGCGCCAGCAGTGAGTCGAGCCCTAGCACAGATACGCAGTATTTT
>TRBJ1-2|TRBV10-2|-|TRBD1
CASDSTGFGGYTF
TGCGCCAGCGACTCGACAGGGTTTGGTGGCTACACCTTC
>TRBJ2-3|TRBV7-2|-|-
CASRPGFSDTQYF
TGTGCCAGCAGGCCAGGGTTCTCCGATACGCAGTATTTT
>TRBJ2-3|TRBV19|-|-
CASSMDRLVDTQYF
TGTGCCAGTAGTATGGACCGACTAGTAGATACGCAGTATTTT
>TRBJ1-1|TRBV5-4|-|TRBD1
CASSIQGGHTEAFF
TGTGCCAGCAGCATACAGGGGGGTCACACTGAAGCTTTCTTT
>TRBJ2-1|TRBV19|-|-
CASSRSSYNEQFF
TGTGCCAGTAGTAGGAGCTCCTACAATGAGCAGTTCTTC
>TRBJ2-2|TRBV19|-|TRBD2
CASTSGTSVAGELFF
TGTGCCAGTACCTCCGGGACTAGCGTGGCCGGGGAGCTGTTTTTT
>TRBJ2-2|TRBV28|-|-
CASSFQVTGELFF
TGTGCCAGCAGTTTCCAGGTTACCGGGGAGCTGTTTTTT
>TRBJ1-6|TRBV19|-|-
CASSQTGPNSPLHF
TGTGCCAGCTCACAGACAGGCCCTAATTCACCCCTCCACTTT
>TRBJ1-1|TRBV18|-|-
CASSPLGQGDTEAFF
TGTGCCAGCTCACCCCTTGGGCAGGGTGACACTGAAGCTTTCTTT
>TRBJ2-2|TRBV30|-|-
CAWSTGGELFF
TGTGCCTGGAGTACGGGGGGGGAGCTGTTTTTT
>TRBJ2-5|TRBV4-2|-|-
CASSQAREETQYF
TGTGCCAGCAGCCAAGCTCGTGAGGAGACCCAGTACTTC
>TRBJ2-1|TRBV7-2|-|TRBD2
CASSLESSGVSEQFF
TGTGCCAGCAGCTTAGAGTCAAGCGGGGTCAGTGAGCAGTTCTTC
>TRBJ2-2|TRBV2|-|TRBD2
CASRGTSGSYTNTGELFF
TGTGCCAGCAGGGGGACTAGCGGATCCTATACGAACACCGGGGAGCTGTTTTTT
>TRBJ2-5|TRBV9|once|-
CASSAGLEETQYF
TGTGCCAGCAGCGCGGGACTGGAGGAGACCCAGTACTTC
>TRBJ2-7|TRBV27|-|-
CASSLSLHSTYEQYF
TGTGCCAGCAGTTTATCCCTGCACTCAACCTACGAGCAGTACTTC
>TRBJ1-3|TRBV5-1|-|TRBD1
CASSLQGPGNTIYF
TGCGCCAGCAGCTTACAGGGGCCCGGAAACACCATATATTTT
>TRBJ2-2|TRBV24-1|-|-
CATSDPERAGELFF
TGTGCCACCAGTGATCCCGAGCGGGCCGGGGAGCTGTTTTTT
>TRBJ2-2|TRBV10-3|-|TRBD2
CAISERGGLAGGELFF
TGTGCCATCAGTGAGCGCGGGGGACTAGCGGGCGGGGAGCTGTTTTTT
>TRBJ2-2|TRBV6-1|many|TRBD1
CASSEGDRVHGELFF
TGTGCCAGCAGTGAGGGGGACAGGGTTCACGGGGAGCTGTTTTTT
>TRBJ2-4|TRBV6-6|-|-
CASREGAGPTNIQYF
TGTGCCAGCCGAGAAGGGGCGGGACCTACTAACATTCAGTACTTC
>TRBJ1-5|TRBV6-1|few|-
CASSELWQGNNQPQHF
TGTGCCAGCAGTGAACTATGGCAGGGAAACAATCAGCCCCAGCATTTT
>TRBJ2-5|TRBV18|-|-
CASTPVQGQETQYF
TGTGCCAGCACCCCTGTTCAGGGGCAAGAGACCCAGTACTTC
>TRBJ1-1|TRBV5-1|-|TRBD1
CASSLAQQGALANTEAFF
TGCGCCAGCAGCTTGGCCCAGCAGGGGGCACTTGCGAACACTGAAGCTTTCTTT
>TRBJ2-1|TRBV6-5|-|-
CASRLGTSYNEQFF
TGTGCCAGCAGGCTCGGGACAAGCTACAATGAGCAGTTCTTC
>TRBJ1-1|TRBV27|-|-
CASSLQGSTEAFF
TGTGCCAGCAGTTTACAGGGGAGCACTGAAGCTTTCTTT
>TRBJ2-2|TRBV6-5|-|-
CASSYITGTRGELFF
TGTGCCAGCAGTTATATAACCGGGACTCGCGGGGAGCTGTTTTTT
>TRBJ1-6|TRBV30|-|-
CAWSVRDNSPLHF
TGTGCCTGGAGTGTCCGGGATAATTCACCCCTCCACTTT
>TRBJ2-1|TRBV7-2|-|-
CASNAGLANNEQFF
TGTGCCAGCAATGCGGGACTGGCTAACAATGAGCAGTTCTTC
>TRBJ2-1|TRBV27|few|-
CASRKKYGGTTHNEQFF
TGTGCCAGCCGCAAAAAGTACGGGGGTACGACGCACAATGAGCAGTTCTTC
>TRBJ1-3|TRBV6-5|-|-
CASSSAAFSGNTIYF
TGTGCCAGCAGTTCCGCGGCCTTCTCTGGAAACACCATATATTTT
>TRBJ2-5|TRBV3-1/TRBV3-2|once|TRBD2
CASSPWAGGRETQYF
TGTGCCAGCAGCCCCTGGGCAGGCGGGAGGGAGACCCAGTACTTC
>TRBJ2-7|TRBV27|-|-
CASSKLRGFDYEQYF
TGTGCCAGCAGTAAACTCAGGGGATTCGACTACGAGCAGTACTTC
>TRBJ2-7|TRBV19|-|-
CASRDTEFYEQYF
TGTGCCAGTAGAGATACAGAGTTCTACGAGCAGTACTTC
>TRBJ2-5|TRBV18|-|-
CASSRGRGGETQYF
TGTGCCAGCTCACGAGGCAGGGGAGGGGAGACCCAGTACTTC
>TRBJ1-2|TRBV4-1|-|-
CASSQDRVGIYGYTF
TGCGCCAGCAGCCAAGATCGGGTCGGGATTTATGGCTACACCTTC
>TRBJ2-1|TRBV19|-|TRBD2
CASSFKRDLTYNEQFF
TGTGCCAGTAGTTTTAAGCGGGACCTAACCTACAATGAGCAGTTCTTC
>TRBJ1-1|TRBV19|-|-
CASSVRTGLSDTEAFF
TGTGCCAGTAGTGTCCGTACAGGGCTCTCGGACACTGAAGCTTTCTTT
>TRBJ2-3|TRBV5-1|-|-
CASSLVAGTDTQYF
TGCGCCAGCAGCTTGGTGGCAGGCACAGATACGCAGTATTTT